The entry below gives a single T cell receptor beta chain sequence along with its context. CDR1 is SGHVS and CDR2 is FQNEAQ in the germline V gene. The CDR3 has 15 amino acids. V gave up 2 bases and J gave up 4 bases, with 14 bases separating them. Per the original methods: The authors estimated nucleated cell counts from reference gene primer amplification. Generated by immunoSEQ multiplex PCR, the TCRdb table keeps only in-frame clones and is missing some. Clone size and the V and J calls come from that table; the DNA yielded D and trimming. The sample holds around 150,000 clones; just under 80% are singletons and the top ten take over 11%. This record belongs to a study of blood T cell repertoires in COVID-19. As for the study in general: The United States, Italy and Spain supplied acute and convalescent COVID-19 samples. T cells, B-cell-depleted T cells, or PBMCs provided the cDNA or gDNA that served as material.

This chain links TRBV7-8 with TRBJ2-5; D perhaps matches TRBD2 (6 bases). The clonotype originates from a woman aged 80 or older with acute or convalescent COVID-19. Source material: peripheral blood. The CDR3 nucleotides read TGTGCCAGCAGCTTAACTCGTACTAGCATAGAGACCCAGTACTTC. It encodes CASSLTRTSIETQYF. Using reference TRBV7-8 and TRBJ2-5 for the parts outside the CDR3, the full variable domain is GAGVSQSPRYKVAKRGQDVALRCDPISGHVSLFWYQQALGQGPEFLTYFQNEAQLDKSGLPSDRFFAERPEGSVSTLKIQRTQQEDSAVYLCASSLTRTSIETQYFGPGTRLLVL.